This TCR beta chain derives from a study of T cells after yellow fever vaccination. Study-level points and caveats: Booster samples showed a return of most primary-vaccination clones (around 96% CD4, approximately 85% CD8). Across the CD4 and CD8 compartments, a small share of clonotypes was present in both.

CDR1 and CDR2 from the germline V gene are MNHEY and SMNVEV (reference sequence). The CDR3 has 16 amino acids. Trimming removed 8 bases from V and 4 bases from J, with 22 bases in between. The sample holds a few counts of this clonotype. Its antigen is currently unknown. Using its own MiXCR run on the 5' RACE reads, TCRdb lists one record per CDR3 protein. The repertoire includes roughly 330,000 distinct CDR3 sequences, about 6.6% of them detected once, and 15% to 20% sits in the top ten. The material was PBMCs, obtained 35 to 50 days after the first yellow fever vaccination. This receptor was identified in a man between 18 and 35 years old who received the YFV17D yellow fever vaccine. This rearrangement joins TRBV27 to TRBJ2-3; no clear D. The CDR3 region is CASSVADPEWADTQYF. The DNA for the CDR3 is TGTGCCAGCTCGGTGGCGGATCCGGAGTGGGCAGATACGCAGTATTTT.